This T cell receptor beta chain was obtained from a study of cytomegalovirus exposure and HLA in healthy donors. General study points: In a later analysis, DRB1 alleles had the most associated TCRs; HLA-C alleles the fewest. Association of a missense DCLRE1C variant with TCR beta V- and J-gene trimming was reported in a later analysis. As a later analysis revealed, most CMV-associated TCR beta chains appeared HLA-restricted.

This clone was counted between two and nine times. The antigen is not known. The CDR3 extends over 14 amino acids. The germline gives CDR1 MNHEY, CDR2 SVGAGI. V shed 6 bases and J 5 bases; nucleotides not matched to a gene: 6. Use of 60 Vbeta and 13 Jbeta primers characterized the PCR. Only in-frame clones appear in the TCRdb table, and some are missing; sequencing was by immunoSEQ multiplex PCR. The repertoire holds roughly 98,000 clones, approximately 80% seen once, with about 3.5% in the top ten. This chain joins TRBV6-5 and TRBJ1-4, with TRBD1 identical over 7 bases. This sequence was found in a middle-aged man in good health and CMV-seronegative. Sequencing input: PBMCs. The CDR3 coding sequence is TGTGCCAGCAGGAAGGGACAGAGAAATGAAAAACTGTTTTTT. It encodes CASRKGQRNEKLFF.